This is a list of T cell receptor beta chains from one sample in a study of T cells in Graves' hyperthyroidism and ophthalmopathy. TCRdb re-called the multiplex PCR reads with MiXCR, one entry per CDR3 protein. The sample lists approximately 420,000 distinct CDR3 sequences; just under 15% were seen once. The sample taken for sequencing was blood. Receptors originate from a woman aged 25 to 39 with Graves' hyperthyroidism. Both conserved end residues are part of each CDR3. D genes are given only for firm matches. Clone size, where shown, is once, few, many, or a class for clones that have expanded.

>many|TRBV11-2|TRBJ2-7|TRBD1
TGTGCCAGCAGCTTGACAGGGAACTCCTACGAGCAGTACTTC
CASSLTGNSYEQYF
>many|TRBV18|TRBJ2-5|.
TGTGCCAGCGCATCTTCAGGGTCTCGGGACCAGTACTTC
CASASSGSRDQYF
>many|TRBV15|TRBJ2-1|TRBD2
TGTGCCACCAGCATTTCCAGACTAGCGGGAGAGGGCGAGCAGTTCTTC
CATSISRLAGEGEQFF
>many|TRBV20-1|TRBJ2-7|.
TGCAGTGCCTCTCCAGGGAACTACGAGCAGTACTTC
CSASPGNYEQYF
>.|TRBV5-1|TRBJ1-1|.
TGCGCCAGCAGCTTGGGCCAGGGGAACACTGAAGCTCTCTTT
CASSLGQGNTEALF
>.|TRBV7-3|TRBJ2-7|.
TGTGCCAGCAGCTTGGTCACAGGTGACTACGAGCAGTACTTC
CASSLVTGDYEQYF
>many|TRBV28|TRBJ2-5|TRBD1
TGTGCCAGCAGAAAGACACAGGGGGTTTGGGAGACCCAGTACTTC
CASRKTQGVWETQYF
>.|TRBV5-5|TRBJ2-5|TRBD1
TGTGTCAGCAGCAAGGGACAGGGGGGAGAGACCCAGTACTTC
CVSSKGQGGETQYF
>many|TRBV12-3/TRBV12-4|TRBJ1-2|.
TGTGCCAGCAGTGACTTCGCGTTGAACTATGGCTACACCTTC
CASSDFALNYGYTF
>many|TRBV7-2|TRBJ2-1|TRBD2
TGTGCCAGCAGGCGGGAGAAGTGGAGTGAGCAGTTCTTC
CASRREKWSEQFF
>.|TRBV6-5|TRBJ2-7|.
TGTGCCAGCATTATGATCAGAGACTACGAGCAGTACTTC
CASIMIRDYEQYF
>.|TRBV9|TRBJ2-1|.
TGTGCCAGCAGCGTGGTCACTCGGGGTAATGAGCAGTTCTTC
CASSVVTRGNEQFF
>many|TRBV7-9|TRBJ2-7|TRBD2
TGTGCCAGCAGCCCTCCAACTAGCGGGACCTACGAGCAGTACTTC
CASSPPTSGTYEQYF
>.|TRBV5-1|TRBJ2-1|.
TGCGCCAGCAGCTTGCTGGGGGACTCCTACAATGAGCAGTTCTTC
CASSLLGDSYNEQFF
>few|TRBV15|TRBJ2-7|TRBD1
TGTGCCACCAGCAGTTTCGGGACAGGGGAAGGGACCTCGAGCTCCTACGAGCAGTACTTC
CATSSFGTGEGTSSSYEQYF
>many|TRBV11-2|TRBJ2-2|TRBD1
TGTGCCAGCAGCTTTCGGACAGGGTCAAGCACCGGGGAGCTGTTTTTT
CASSFRTGSSTGELFF
>many|TRBV11-2|TRBJ2-2|TRBD2
TGTGCCAGCAGCTTAGGCGTAGGACTAGCGGCCACCGGGGAGCTGTTTTTT
CASSLGVGLAATGELFF
>many|TRBV3-1|TRBJ2-1|TRBD2
TGTGCCAGCAGCCAAGATTCCGGACTAGCGGGAGCTCCGTTCTTC
CASSQDSGLAGAPFF
>many|TRBV12-3/TRBV12-4|TRBJ2-7|TRBD1
TGTGCCAGCAGCATCCCAGGGGGAGAGCAGTACTTC
CASSIPGGEQYF
>many|TRBV28|TRBJ2-3|.
TGTGCCAGCAGTTTTGGAGGGTACACAGATACGCAGTATTTT
CASSFGGYTDTQYF
>.|TRBV29-1|TRBJ2-7|TRBD2
TGCAGCGTTGCTGGGCTAGCGGGGGCCTACGAGCAGTACTTC
CSVAGLAGAYEQYF
>many|TRBV30|TRBJ1-5|TRBD1
TGTGCCTGGACCACAGGGGGAGGCAATCAGCCCCAGCATTTT
CAWTTGGGNQPQHF
>.|TRBV6-5|TRBJ1-5|TRBD1
TGTGCCAGCAGTTCCGGGACAGGGGGTAATCAGCCCCAGCATTTT
CASSSGTGGNQPQHF
>.|TRBV5-6|TRBJ2-7|.
TGTGCCAGCAGCTTTGGGTTGGACTACGAGCAGTACTTC
CASSFGLDYEQYF
>many|TRBV2|TRBJ2-1|TRBD2
TGTGCCAGCAGGGTAGATCTAGCGGGAAACTACAATGAGCAGTTCTTC
CASRVDLAGNYNEQFF
>many|TRBV30|TRBJ2-1|.
TGTGCCTGGAGTCGGTTGTCGGCCCCCTACAATGAGCAGTTCTTC
CAWSRLSAPYNEQFF
>many|TRBV3-1|TRBJ2-1|.
TGTGCCAGCAGCCAAGTAAGAGCCTCCGGGCAGTTCTTC
CASSQVRASGQFF
>many|TRBV7-2|TRBJ2-1|.
TGTGCCAGCAGCTTAGACTCTTCTAGCCGAACTTTGGAGCAGTTCTTC
CASSLDSSSRTLEQFF
>few|TRBV6-1|TRBJ1-1|TRBD1
TGTGCCAGCAGTTCCTGGGACAGGGCCGAAGCTTTCTTT
CASSSWDRAEAFF
>many|TRBV20-1|TRBJ2-7|TRBD2
TGCAGTGCTAGAGAGAAGACTAGCGCTATTACCTACGAGCAGTACTTC
CSAREKTSAITYEQYF
>.|TRBV28|TRBJ2-7|.
TGTGCCAGCAGTTCCCCCGGGACCGTCTACGAGCAGTACTTC
CASSSPGTVYEQYF
>.|TRBV6-1|TRBJ2-3|.
TGTGCCAGCAGTAACCAACCCACCCCAGATACGCAGTATTTT
CASSNQPTPDTQYF
>.|TRBV3-1|TRBJ2-1|TRBD2
TGTGCCAGCAGCCAAGTCGGCGGGAGTAACGAGCAGTTCTTC
CASSQVGGSNEQFF
>.|TRBV7-2|TRBJ1-2|.
TGTGCCAGCAGCGTCGACAGGATAAGTGGCTACACCTTC
CASSVDRISGYTF
>few|TRBV5-6|TRBJ2-1|TRBD2
TGTGCCAGCAGCCACCCCTCGGGGGGTGAGCAGTTCTTC
CASSHPSGGEQFF
>.|TRBV29-1|TRBJ2-3|.
TGCAGCGTTATTTTGGACACAGATACGCAGTATTTT
CSVILDTDTQYF
>many|TRBV2|TRBJ1-1|.
TGTGCCAGCCGGGGACCCGGCAACACTGAAGCTTTCTTT
CASRGPGNTEAFF
>few|TRBV6-1|TRBJ1-1|TRBD1
TGTGCCAGCATTAAGCAGGGGGCCTCGGCTTTCTTT
CASIKQGASAFF
>few|TRBV7-9|TRBJ1-4|.
TGTGCCAGCAGCTTAGGCAGGTCAACTAATGAAAAACTGTTTTTT
CASSLGRSTNEKLFF
>.|TRBV6-1|TRBJ1-1|.
TGTGCCAGCAGTGAGAACGGTGGAATGAACACTGAAGCTTTCTTT
CASSENGGMNTEAFF
>few|TRBV6-1|TRBJ1-2|.
TGTGCCAGCAGTCCCCGCCTAGTAGAGTCCTATGGCTACACCTTC
CASSPRLVESYGYTF
>many|TRBV24-1|TRBJ2-7|.
TGTGCCACAGGTTCCACTACCGGCTACGAGCAGTACTTC
CATGSTTGYEQYF
>many|TRBV7-6|TRBJ2-7|TRBD1
TGTGCCAGCAGCCCGCGACAGGGGGCCGGCCACGAGCAGTACTTC
CASSPRQGAGHEQYF
>many|TRBV5-6|TRBJ2-7|.
TGTGCCAGCAGCCTTGACCTGAAAGGACCCTACGAGCAGTACTTC
CASSLDLKGPYEQYF
>many|TRBV20-1|TRBJ2-1|.
TGCAGTGCTAGGGACGCAGGCTCCTACAATGAGCAGTTCTTC
CSARDAGSYNEQFF
>few|TRBV5-1|TRBJ2-1|.
TGCGCCAGCAGCTTGGTGACGGATGAGCAGTTCTTC
CASSLVTDEQFF
>few|TRBV10-1|TRBJ2-7|TRBD2
TGCGTCAGCAGCGAGACTGGGGAGGGAACCTACGAGCAGTACTTC
CVSSETGEGTYEQYF
>many|TRBV7-2|TRBJ1-1|.
TGTGCCAGCGAAGAACTCCAGAACACTGAAGCTTTCTTT
CASEELQNTEAFF
>.|TRBV6-7|TRBJ1-5|.
TGTGCCAGCATGAAAGGCGCCCAGCATTTT
CASMKGAQHF
>few|TRBV5-1|TRBJ1-2|TRBD1
TGCGCCAGCAGCTGGGGGACAGGGGAATATGGCTACACCTTC
CASSWGTGEYGYTF